The source of this T cell receptor (beta chain) is a study of OX40 agonist ivuxolimab in advanced cancers. Overall study context: All patients had ivuxolimab intravenously every 2 weeks at 0.01 to 10 mg/kg. Previous treatment with anti-PD-1, anti-PD-L1 or anti-CTLA-4 therapy was allowed; about 44% had received some.

Findings of the study overall: Expanded peripheral T cell antigen specificity was not determined.

This clone was counted only a few times. Antigen specificity is unknown. The CDR3 is made up of 13 amino acids. Trimming at V came to 10 bases and at J to 0 bases, leaving 5 bases not matched to a gene. The germline V gene encodes CDR1 LNHDA and CDR2 SQIVND (reference sequence). Sequencing was performed with immunoSEQ multiplex PCR; in TCRdb, only in-frame clones are kept and a portion is missing. The sample contains approximately 80,000 clones, roughly 88% of which appear only once. The chain joins TRBV19 to TRBJ1-1, with 7 positions matching TRBD1. This receptor was identified in an adult with an advanced solid tumor such as melanoma, head and neck, liver or kidney cancer. The sequences come from CD4+ or CD8+ T cells sorted from blood, collected in a trial of the OX40 agonist ivuxolimab. The CDR3 sequence: CATHRGVNTEAFF. The CDR3 bases are TGTGCCACCCACAGGGGCGTGAACACTGAAGCTTTCTTT.